This T cell receptor beta chain is from a study of shared clonotypes between healthy human individuals. The study, taken as a whole, reports: Against clonotypes common to all four donors, non-shared ones had lower generation probabilities. For naive CD4 cells, 4.5% to 6.5% of clonotypes were shared across four donors. Rarefaction gave evidence that sorted-subset sequencing remained incomplete despite large depth.

Trimming shortened V by 6 bases and J by 3 bases, and 11 bases separated the two germline ends. This CDR3 region has 14 residues. Per the germline V gene, CDR1 is SNHLY and CDR2 is FYNNEI. Comment on this clone: Its target is unknown.

The repertoire was sequenced with immunoSEQ multiplex PCR; TCRdb's copy has only in-frame clones and lacks some. The sample holds about 2.1 million clones; 80% to 95% are singletons and the top ten take more than 1.5%. CD8 cells regarded as naive lacked CD45RO, were positively chosen for CCR7, and omitted terminally differentiated effector memory CD45RA+ cells. Sequencing was performed on naive CD8+ T cells from PBMCs. V and J are TRBV2 and TRBJ1-4; D ambiguous. This TCR was recovered from a man in his late teens or twenties in good health. Some clones in this sample may be carry-over from other donors' samples. For the CDR3, the DNA is TGTGCCAGCAGGCCGGGATACTCTAATGAAAAACTGTTTTTT. Translating gives CASRPGYSNEKLFF.